Presented here are 9 T cell receptor beta chains from one specimen sequenced in a study of tumor and adjacent non-tumor tissue in lung cancer. This sample's RNA came from whole unsorted tissue. Three rounds of nested PCR, following a modified ARM-PCR protocol, produced the TCRbeta library. In TCRdb, the multiplex PCR reads were re-called with MiXCR into one record per CDR3 protein. Among 200,000 to 250,000 distinct CDR3 sequences listed, about two thirds were seen once. Sequences were obtained from lung tumor tissue. These receptors were obtained from a man aged 55 to 70 with non-small cell lung cancer.

The rearrangement uses TRBV20-1 and TRBJ1-6, with 9 bases aligning to TRBD1. This CDR3 is built from 15 residues. The germline V gene has CDR1 DFQATT and CDR2 SNEGSKA (reference sequence). Trimming removed 7 bases from V and 10 bases from J; junction bases left unmatched: 14. The CDR3 nucleotides are TGCAGTGTCAAATACAGGGGGCAAAAGGGATCACCCCTCCACTTT. Translating gives CSVKYRGQKGSPLHF.

Notes on this clonotype: The junction departs from the called germline gene at one end, perhaps through a read error. The V gene is TRBV5-1, the J gene TRBJ2-3; D unresolved. The CDR3 covers 16 residues. Germline V gene data show CDR1 as SGHRS and CDR2 as YFSETQ. The CDR3 spells CASSLFIGGSTDTKYF. The CDR3 coding sequence is TGCGCCAGCAGCTTGTTTATCGGCGGTAGCACAGATACGAAGTATTTT.

Details on this clonotype: At one end the junction does not follow the germline gene, possibly because of a read error. V is TRBV11-2 and J is TRBJ2-5; TRBD2 matches at 9 bases. The CDR3 runs to 15 residues. Germline CDR1 SGHAT, CDR2 FQNNGV. The CDR3 nucleotides are TGTACCAGCAGCCCGGGGACTAGCCGTGTCATGATCCAGTACTTC. This sequence encodes CTSSPGTSRVMIQYF. The variable domain in full, completed from reference TRBV11-2 and TRBJ2-5, reads EAGVAQSPRYKIIEKRQSVAFWCNPISGHATLYWYQQILGQGPKLLIQFQNNGVVDDSQLPKDRFSAERLKGVDSTLKIQPAKLEDSAVYLCTSSPGTSRVMIQYFGPGTRLLVL.

This clonotype turned up a few times. Here the CDR3 reads CASSFSGASYNEQFF. For the CDR3, the DNA is TGTGCCAGCAGCTTCTCTGGCGCTTCCTACAATGAGCAGTTCTTC. This sequence joins TRBV5-5 and TRBJ2-1; D gene unclear. Germline V CDR1 and CDR2: SGHKS, YYEKEE (reference sequence). Trimming pared 2 bases from V and 1 base from J, leaving 10 bases between. The CDR3 has 15 residues.

Notes on this clonotype: Compared with germline, one end of the junction differs, possibly owing to a read error. The genes are TRBV20-1 and TRBJ2-3; D possibly corresponds to TRBD2 (6 bases). The CDR3 is made up of 16 amino acids. From germline, CDR1 is DFQATT and CDR2 SNEGSKA (reference sequence). The CDR3 sequence: CSTARPSGLRTDTQCF. CDR3 in DNA: TGCAGTACTGCCAGACCCAGCGGGCTTCGCACAGATACGCAGTGTTTT.

J is TRBJ2-3 and V is TRBV4-1; D is unresolved. Per the germline V gene, CDR1 is MGHRA and CDR2 is YSYEKL. V lost 0 bases and J 2 bases, leaving 12 bases between the germline ends. The CDR3 loop spans 16 amino acids. The DNA for the CDR3 is TGCGCCAGCAGCCAAGAAGGGAATCGGACCACAGATACGCAGTATTTT. Its translation: CASSQEGNRTTDTQYF.

To note about this clonotype: At one end the junction does not follow the germline gene, possibly because of a read error. The chain is built from TRBV6-5 and TRBJ2-3; 8 bases agree with TRBD2. The CDR3 consists of 14 residues. CDR1 and CDR2 (germline): MNHEY, SVGAGI. The CDR3 loop reads CTTTAGASTDTQYF. CDR3 bases: TGTACCACCACAGCGGGGGCTAGCACAGATACGCAGTACTTT.

The gene calls are TRBV4-2 and TRBJ2-2, with D perhaps TRBD1 or TRBD2 (6 bases each). Germline CDR1 LGHNA, CDR2 YNFKEQ. Deletions cut 0 bases from V and 9 bases from J, with 23 bases between. This CDR3 has 18 residues. In nucleotides, the CDR3 is TGTGCCAGCAGCCAAGAAACTTGGCCGGGGGCGAGGACCTGGGAGCTGTTTTTT. This translates into CASSQETWPGARTWELFF.

Remarks on this clonotype: At one of its ends the junction is not consistent with the germline gene, which may arise from a read error. The V and J genes are TRBV11-1 and TRBJ2-1; 11 nucleotides line up with TRBD2. This CDR3 has 17 residues. CDR1 SGHAT and CDR2 FQDESV come from the germline V gene (reference sequence). CDR3 coding DNA: TGTGGCAGCACCTTAACTCGGCTAGCGGGAGGCAACAATGAGCAGTTCTTC. This codes for CGSTLTRLAGGNNEQFF.